Listed below are T cell receptor beta chains from one sample, sequenced in a study of T-cell memory formation after mild COVID-19. Each CDR3 protein gets one entry after TCRdb re-called the 5' RACE reads with MiXCR. The profile covers about 210,000 distinct CDR3 sequences, with more than 9% appearing a single time and approximately 3% taken by the ten largest. Source material: PBMCs or a T cell subset sorted from them (not recorded which). These receptors all come from a man aged 18 to 35 who had mild COVID-19 (a few samples of this study predate the infection). Cell type and time point are not known. The CDR3 runs from the conserved cysteine through the conserved F or W.

J,V,CDR3
TRBJ1-2,TRBV30,CAWSPGQANYGYTF
TRBJ2-5,TRBV7-2,CASSLASGGAQETQYF
TRBJ2-7,TRBV7-9,CASSRGASSYEQYF
TRBJ2-3,TRBV5-6,CASTIGGGAADTQYF
TRBJ2-2,TRBV24-1,CATFGELFF
TRBJ2-2,TRBV5-1,CASSADRGELFF
TRBJ1-5,TRBV12-3/TRBV12-4,CASSRTAGAQPQHF
TRBJ2-2,TRBV21-1,CASSNKIWQENTGELFF
TRBJ2-5,TRBV5-4,CASSPAGVGETQYF
TRBJ2-6,TRBV20-1,CSAEEGSGANVLTF
TRBJ1-5,TRBV2,CASSGGLTDSNQPQHF
TRBJ2-3,TRBV7-2,CASSLMGDTQYF
TRBJ2-3,TRBV12-3/TRBV12-4,CASGRQTDTQYF
TRBJ1-6,TRBV7-2,CASSLVGVSNSPLHF
TRBJ2-7,TRBV7-2,CASSLTAADRGYEQYF
TRBJ2-1,TRBV4-3,CASSQVALVNYEQFF
TRBJ2-6,TRBV6-5,CASSYTRASSGANVLTF
TRBJ1-2,TRBV30,CAWSVGGRRNYGYTF
TRBJ2-1,TRBV4-1,CASSQLGAGGMQFF
TRBJ1-1,TRBV7-9,CASSQGTIPEAFF
TRBJ2-2,TRBV9,CASSWGLGIGTGELFF
TRBJ1-2,TRBV6-4,CASSPLDSRVGGYTF
TRBJ2-5,TRBV5-1,CASSNPAGEETQYF
TRBJ1-2,TRBV5-1,CASSPSGAGGYTF
TRBJ1-2,TRBV6-5,CASRSPARGYGYTF
TRBJ1-1,TRBV3-1,CASSQGLNTEAFF
TRBJ2-3,TRBV20-1,CSARAASGGAFNTDTQYF
TRBJ2-1,TRBV12-3/TRBV12-4,CASSGPQGSAGAYNEQFF
TRBJ2-3,TRBV5-6,CASSLANSDTQYF
TRBJ1-6,TRBV11-2,CASSPQALRVTEALHF
TRBJ1-2,TRBV18,CASSPTGFDGYTF
TRBJ1-2,TRBV18,CASSPDSRGYTF
TRBJ2-7,TRBV6-2/TRBV6-3,CASSYWTSGTYEQYF
TRBJ1-2,TRBV7-2,CASSLAVTDYYGYTF
TRBJ2-1,TRBV24-1,CATSDFGNEQFF
TRBJ1-5,TRBV6-2/TRBV6-3,CASRWSSNQPQHF
TRBJ1-6,TRBV11-1,CASAPGTNSPLHF
TRBJ2-3,TRBV29-1,CSVEGQGADTQYF
TRBJ1-1,TRBV18,CASSPTGPTMNTEAFF
TRBJ2-3,TRBV4-2,CASSQGTATDTQYF
TRBJ1-3,TRBV6-1,CASSEYWRKAASGNTIYF
TRBJ2-1,TRBV10-3,CAIGLLMNEQFF
TRBJ1-5,TRBV5-6,CASSVNQPQHF
TRBJ2-3,TRBV7-2,CASSLAGGGAPDTQYF
TRBJ1-3,TRBV6-6,CASSGGGHSGNTIYF
TRBJ2-1,TRBV21-1,CASSKGELDNEQFF
TRBJ2-7,TRBV5-1,CASSLLTGGNEQYF
TRBJ1-6,TRBV7-8,CASSGRDNSPLHF
TRBJ2-3,TRBV5-5,CASSLAPGLAIYTQYF
TRBJ2-1,TRBV7-6,CASSLYRDRGGEQFF
TRBJ2-3,TRBV5-4,CASSSQITDTQYF
TRBJ1-5,TRBV7-9,CASSLESSNQPQHF
TRBJ1-1,TRBV25-1,CASSDSGTLSLF